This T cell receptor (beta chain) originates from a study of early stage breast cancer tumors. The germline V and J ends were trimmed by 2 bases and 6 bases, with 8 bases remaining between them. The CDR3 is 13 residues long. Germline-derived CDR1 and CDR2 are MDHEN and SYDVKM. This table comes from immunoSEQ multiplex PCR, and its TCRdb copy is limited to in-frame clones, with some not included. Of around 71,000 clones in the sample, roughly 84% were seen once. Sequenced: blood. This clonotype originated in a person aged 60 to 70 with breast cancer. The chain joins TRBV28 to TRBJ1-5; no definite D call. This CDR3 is CASSLKRSQPQHF. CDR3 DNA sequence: TGTGCCAGCAGTTTAAAACGTAGTCAGCCCCAGCATTTT. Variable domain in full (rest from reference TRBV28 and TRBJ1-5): DVKVTQSSRYLVKRTGEKVFLECVQDMDHENMFWYRQDPGLGLRLIYFSYDVKMKEKGDIPEGYSVSREKKERFSLILESASTNQTSMYLCASSLKRSQPQHFGDGTRLSIL.